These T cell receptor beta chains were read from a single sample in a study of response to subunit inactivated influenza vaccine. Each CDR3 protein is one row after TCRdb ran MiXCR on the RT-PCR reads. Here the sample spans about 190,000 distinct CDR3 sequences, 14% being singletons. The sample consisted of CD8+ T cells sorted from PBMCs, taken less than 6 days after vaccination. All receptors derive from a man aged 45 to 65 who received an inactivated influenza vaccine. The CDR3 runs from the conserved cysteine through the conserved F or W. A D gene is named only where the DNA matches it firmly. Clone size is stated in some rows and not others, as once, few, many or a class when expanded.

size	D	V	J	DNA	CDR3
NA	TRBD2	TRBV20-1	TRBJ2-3	TGCAGTGCTAGTGATCCGGGAGGGCCCCCAGATACGCAGTATTTT	CSASDPGGPPDTQYF
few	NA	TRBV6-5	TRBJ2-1	TGTGCCAGCAGTTATTCACTATACAATGAGCAGTTCTTC	CASSYSLYNEQFF
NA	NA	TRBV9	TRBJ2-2	TGTGCCAGCAGCGCTCCCCTAGGAACAGGGAGTTTTTTCGACACCGGGGAGCTGTTTTTT	CASSAPLGTGSFFDTGELFF
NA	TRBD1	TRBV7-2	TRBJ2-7	TGTGCCAGCAGCTCGACAGGGCCTTCCTACGAGCAGTACTTC	CASSSTGPSYEQYF
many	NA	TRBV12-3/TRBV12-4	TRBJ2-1	TGTGCCAGCAGTTTAGTACTAGTAGGCCATGAGCAGTTCTTC	CASSLVLVGHEQFF
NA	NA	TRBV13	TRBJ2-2	TGTGCCAGCAGCCCCGACCAAGGATACGGGGAGCTGTTTTTT	CASSPDQGYGELFF
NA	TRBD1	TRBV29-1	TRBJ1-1	TGCAGCGTTGAACCCGGACAGGGAGCTTTCTTT	CSVEPGQGAFF
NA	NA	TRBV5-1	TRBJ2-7	TGCGCCAGCCGTTTCGGACAGAACTATGAGCAGTACTTC	CASRFGQNYEQYF
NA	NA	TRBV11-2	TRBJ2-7	TGTGCCAGCAGCTTAGCCCCTTCGGACTTCTACGAGCAGTACTTC	CASSLAPSDFYEQYF
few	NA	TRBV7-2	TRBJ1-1	TGTGCCAGCAGCTCGGACCTCCGTTTGGAAGCTTTCTTT	CASSSDLRLEAFF
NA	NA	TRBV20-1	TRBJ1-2	TGCAGTGCTTGGACAGACGGCTACACCTTC	CSAWTDGYTF
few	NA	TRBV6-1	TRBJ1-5	TGTGCCAGCAGCAGGGGTTATAGCAATCAGCCCCAGCATTTT	CASSRGYSNQPQHF
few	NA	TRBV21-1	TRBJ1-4	TGTGCCAGCAGCCATATTGGAGCAGGGGCGCCCCCCACAACTAATGAAAAACTGTTTTTT	CASSHIGAGAPPTTNEKLFF
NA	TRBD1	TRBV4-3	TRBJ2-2	TGCGCCAGCAGCCAAGCCGGGACAGGGAACACCGGGGAGCTGTTTTTT	CASSQAGTGNTGELFF
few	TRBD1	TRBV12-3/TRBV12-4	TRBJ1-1	TGTGCCAGCAGTTCTCGCTTAGGGACAGTGGGTACTGAAGCTTTCTTT	CASSSRLGTVGTEAFF
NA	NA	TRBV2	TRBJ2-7	TGTGCCAGCAGCCCCAACCAGTACGAGCAGTACTTC	CASSPNQYEQYF
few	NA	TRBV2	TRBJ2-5	TGTGCCAGCAGTTTATTAGGGGCCCAAGAGACCCAGTACTTC	CASSLLGAQETQYF
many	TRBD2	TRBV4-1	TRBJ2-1	TGCGCCAGCAGCCTTAGGACTAGCGGGGCTCCCTCCTACAATGAGCAGTTCTTC	CASSLRTSGAPSYNEQFF
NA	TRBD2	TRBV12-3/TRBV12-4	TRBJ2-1	TGTGCCAGCAGTTCCGGGACTAGCGGGTGGCAGGATGAGCAGTTCTTC	CASSSGTSGWQDEQFF
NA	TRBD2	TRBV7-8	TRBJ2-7	TGTGCCAGCAGCGGACCTAGCGGGGGGGCCTACGAGCAGTACTTC	CASSGPSGGAYEQYF
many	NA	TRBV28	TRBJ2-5	TGTGCCAGCAGTCCGCTCATCGTGGCGAGCCAAGAGACCCAGTACTTC	CASSPLIVASQETQYF
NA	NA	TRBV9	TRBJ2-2	TGTGCCAGCAGCGTAGGGGCCACCGGGGAGCTGTTTTTT	CASSVGATGELFF
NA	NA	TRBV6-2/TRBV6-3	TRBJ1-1	TGTGCCAGCAGTTACTCCGGCGCGGCTGAAGCTTTCTTT	CASSYSGAAEAFF
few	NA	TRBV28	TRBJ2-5	TGTGCCAGCGAGGGCCCCGTTGAGGAGACCCAGTACTTC	CASEGPVEETQYF
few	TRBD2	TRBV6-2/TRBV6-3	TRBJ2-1	TGTGCCAGCAGTCGGTTCGGGACTAGCGGAAACAATGAGCAGTTCTTC	CASSRFGTSGNNEQFF
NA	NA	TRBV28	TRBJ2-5	TGTGCCAGCAGAACCACAGGGCAAGAGACCCAGTACTTC	CASRTTGQETQYF
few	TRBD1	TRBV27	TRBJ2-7	TGTGCCAGCAGTTTATCGCACCTCAGGGGGTCCTACGAGCAGTACTTC	CASSLSHLRGSYEQYF
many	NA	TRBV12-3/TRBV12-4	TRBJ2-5	TGTGCCAGCAGTTTACCGGGATATCAAGAGACCCAGTACTTC	CASSLPGYQETQYF
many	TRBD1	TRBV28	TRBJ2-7	TGTGCCAGCAGCCTGGGGGCAGGGGGCTACGAGCAGTACTTC	CASSLGAGGYEQYF
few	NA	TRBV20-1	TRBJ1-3	TGCAGTGCTAGAGCCCAGGGCGATGGAAACACCATATATTTT	CSARAQGDGNTIYF
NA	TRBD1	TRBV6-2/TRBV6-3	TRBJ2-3	TGTGCCAGCTCCATCGGACAGGGCACCTTCACAGATACGCAGTATTTT	CASSIGQGTFTDTQYF
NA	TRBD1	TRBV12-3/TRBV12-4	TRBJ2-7	TGTGCCAGCAGCTACGACAGGGCTACCTACGAGCAGTACTTC	CASSYDRATYEQYF
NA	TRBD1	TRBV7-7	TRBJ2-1	TGTGCTAGCAGCTTGTCACTCGGACAGGGAGACGGTGAGCAGTTCTTC	CASSLSLGQGDGEQFF
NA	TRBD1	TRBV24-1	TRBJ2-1	TGTGCCACGTCCGGTGGGACAGGGGGCGATGAGCAGTTCTTC	CATSGGTGGDEQFF
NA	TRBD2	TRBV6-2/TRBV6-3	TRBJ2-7	TGTGCCAGCAGTAGGACTAGCGCAAGCTCCTACGAGCAGTACTTC	CASSRTSASSYEQYF
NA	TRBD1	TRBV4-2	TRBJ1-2	TGTGCCAGCAGCCACGGACAGGGGTATGGCTACACCTTC	CASSHGQGYGYTF
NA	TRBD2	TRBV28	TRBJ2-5	TGTGCCAGCAGGATTTGGGCTAGCGGGATAGAGACCCAGTACTTC	CASRIWASGIETQYF
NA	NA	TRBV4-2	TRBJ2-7	TGTGCCAGCAGCCGACCCTCCTACGAGCAGTACTTC	CASSRPSYEQYF
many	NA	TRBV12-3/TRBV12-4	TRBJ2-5	TGTGCCAGCAGTTTAAGCGTGTACCAAGAGACCCAGTACTTC	CASSLSVYQETQYF
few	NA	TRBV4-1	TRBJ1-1	TGCGCCAGCAGCCAACTAAACACAGGCACCTATGAAGCTTTCTTT	CASSQLNTGTYEAFF
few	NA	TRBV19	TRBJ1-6	TGTGCCAGTAGTATGTCCGGTAATTCACCCCTCCACTTT	CASSMSGNSPLHF
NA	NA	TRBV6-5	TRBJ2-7	TGTGCCAGCAGTTACTCCCCTAGCTCCTACGAGCAGTACTTC	CASSYSPSSYEQYF
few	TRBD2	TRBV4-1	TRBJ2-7	TGCGCCAGCAGCCAGACACTAGCGGGATCCTACGAGCAGTACTTC	CASSQTLAGSYEQYF